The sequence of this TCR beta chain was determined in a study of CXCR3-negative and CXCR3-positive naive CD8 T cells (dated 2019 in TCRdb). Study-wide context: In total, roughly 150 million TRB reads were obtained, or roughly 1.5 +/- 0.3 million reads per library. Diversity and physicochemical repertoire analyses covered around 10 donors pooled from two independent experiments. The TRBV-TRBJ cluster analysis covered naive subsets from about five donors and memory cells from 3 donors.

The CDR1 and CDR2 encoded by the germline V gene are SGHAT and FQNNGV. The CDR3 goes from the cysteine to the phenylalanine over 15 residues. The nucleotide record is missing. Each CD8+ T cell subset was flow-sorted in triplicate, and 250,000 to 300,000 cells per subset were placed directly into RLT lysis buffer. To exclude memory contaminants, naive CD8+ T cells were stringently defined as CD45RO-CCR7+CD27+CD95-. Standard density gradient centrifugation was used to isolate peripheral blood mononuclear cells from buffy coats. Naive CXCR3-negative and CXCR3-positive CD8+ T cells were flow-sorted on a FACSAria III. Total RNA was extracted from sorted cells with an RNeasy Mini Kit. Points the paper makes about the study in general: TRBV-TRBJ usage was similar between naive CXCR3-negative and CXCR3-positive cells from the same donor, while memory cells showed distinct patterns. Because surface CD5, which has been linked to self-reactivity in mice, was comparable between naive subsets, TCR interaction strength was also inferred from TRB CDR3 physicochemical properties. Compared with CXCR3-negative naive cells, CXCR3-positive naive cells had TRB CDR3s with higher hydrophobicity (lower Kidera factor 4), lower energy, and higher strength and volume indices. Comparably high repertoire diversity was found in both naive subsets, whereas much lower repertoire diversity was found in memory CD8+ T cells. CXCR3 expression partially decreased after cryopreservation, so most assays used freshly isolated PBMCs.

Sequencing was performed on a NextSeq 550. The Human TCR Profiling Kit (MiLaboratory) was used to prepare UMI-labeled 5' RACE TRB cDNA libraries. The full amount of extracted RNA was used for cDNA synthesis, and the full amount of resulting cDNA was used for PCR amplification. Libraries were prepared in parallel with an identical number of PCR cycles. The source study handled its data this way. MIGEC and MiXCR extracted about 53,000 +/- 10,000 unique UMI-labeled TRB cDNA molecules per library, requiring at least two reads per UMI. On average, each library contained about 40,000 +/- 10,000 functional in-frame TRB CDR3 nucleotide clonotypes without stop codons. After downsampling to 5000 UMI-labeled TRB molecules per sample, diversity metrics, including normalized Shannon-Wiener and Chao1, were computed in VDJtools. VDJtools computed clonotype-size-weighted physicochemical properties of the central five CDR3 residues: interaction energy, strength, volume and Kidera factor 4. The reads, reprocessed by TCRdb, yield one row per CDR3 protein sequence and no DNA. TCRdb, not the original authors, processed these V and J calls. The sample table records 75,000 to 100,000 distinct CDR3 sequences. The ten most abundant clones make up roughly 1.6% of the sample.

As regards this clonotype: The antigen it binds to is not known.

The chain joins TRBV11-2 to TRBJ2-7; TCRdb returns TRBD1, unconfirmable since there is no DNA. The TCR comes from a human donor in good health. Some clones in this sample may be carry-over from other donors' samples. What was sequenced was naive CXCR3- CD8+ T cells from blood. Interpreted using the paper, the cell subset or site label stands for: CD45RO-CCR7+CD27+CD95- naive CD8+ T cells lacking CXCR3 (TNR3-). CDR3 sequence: CASSEDRGSSYEQYF.